A selection of T cell receptor beta chains follows, all from one sample in a study of Graves' ophthalmopathy and Graves' hyperthyroidism. TCRdb processed the multiplex PCR reads anew with MiXCR; each CDR3 protein has one entry. In the table there are roughly 1.1 million distinct CDR3 sequences, around a third of which are singletons. Sequences were obtained from peripheral blood or thyroid tissue (not recorded which). Source of these receptors: an adult man with Graves' hyperthyroidism. Each CDR3 is given without its conserved first and last residue. Fields, in order: V gene, CDR3 protein.

>TRBV13
ASTRGQGTHEQY
>TRBV7-3
ASSRSAEETQY
>TRBV4-1
ASSQEWLAAYEQY
>TRBV7-9
ASSLGTGRSWNT
>TRBV11-2
ASSLDRQGVPMNTEAF
>TRBV25-1
ASSSETGDNQPQH
>TRBV2
ASTLPTGGGKLF
>TRBV6-5
ASSYSQGNTIY
>TRBV7-8
ASTPGSETQY
>TRBV12-3/TRBV12-4
ASGPGTGTGEQY
>TRBV7-9
ASSMGQGAGYGYT
>TRBV11-2
ASSFPITGTGELF
>TRBV29-1
SGVGDEKLF
>TRBV28
ASSSPDNYEQY
>TRBV29-1
SSLGREDYGYT
>TRBV2
ASMVGFLGYT
>TRBV10-1
ASRTGEVMRTEAF
>TRBV15
ATRMFELMNTEAF
>TRBV7-2
ASGTPGTAEAF
>TRBV7-9
ASGQGAADGYT
>TRBV25-1
ASGPWETQY
>TRBV7-3
ASSGGAGETQY
>TRBV7-9
ASSFTGTGGEETQY
>TRBV7-8
ASSLGSRGGLEETQY
>TRBV10-3
AISPGGTGKTGELF